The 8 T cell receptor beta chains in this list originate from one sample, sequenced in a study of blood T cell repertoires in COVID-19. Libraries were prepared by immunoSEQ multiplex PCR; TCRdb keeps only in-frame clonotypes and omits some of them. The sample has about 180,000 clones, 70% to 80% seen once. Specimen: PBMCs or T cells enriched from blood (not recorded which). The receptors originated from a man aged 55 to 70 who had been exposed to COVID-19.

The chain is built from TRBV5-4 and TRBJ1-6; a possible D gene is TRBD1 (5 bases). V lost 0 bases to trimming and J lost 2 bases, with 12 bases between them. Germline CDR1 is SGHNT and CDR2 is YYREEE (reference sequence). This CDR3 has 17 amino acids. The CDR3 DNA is TGTGCCAGCAGCTTGGGGCAGGGTCTCACCTATAATTCACCCCTCCACTTT. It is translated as CASSLGQGLTYNSPLHF.

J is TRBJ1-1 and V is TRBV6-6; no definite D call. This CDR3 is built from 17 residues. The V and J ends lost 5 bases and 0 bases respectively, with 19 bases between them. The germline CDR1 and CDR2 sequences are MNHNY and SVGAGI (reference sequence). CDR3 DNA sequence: TGTGCCAGCAGTCGTCGAGGGATCGGGAGCTTGAACACTGAAGCTTTCTTT. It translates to CASSRRGIGSLNTEAFF.

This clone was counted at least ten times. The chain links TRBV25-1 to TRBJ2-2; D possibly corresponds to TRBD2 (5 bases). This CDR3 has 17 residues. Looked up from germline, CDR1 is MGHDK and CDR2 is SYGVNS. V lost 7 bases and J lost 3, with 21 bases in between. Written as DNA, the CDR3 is TGTGCCAGCACTGACCACTCCGGGGAGATATACACCGGGGAGCTGTTTTTT. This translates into CASTDHSGEIYTGELFF.

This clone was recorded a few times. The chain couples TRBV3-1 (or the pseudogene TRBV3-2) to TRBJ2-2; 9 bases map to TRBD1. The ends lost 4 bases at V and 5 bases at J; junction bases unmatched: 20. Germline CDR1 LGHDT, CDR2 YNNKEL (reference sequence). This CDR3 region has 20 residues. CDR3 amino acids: CASSLLRDRVFCRGTGELFF. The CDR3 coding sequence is TGTGCCAGCAGCCTTCTTCGGGACAGGGTTTTTTGTCGGGGGACCGGGGAGCTGTTTTTT.

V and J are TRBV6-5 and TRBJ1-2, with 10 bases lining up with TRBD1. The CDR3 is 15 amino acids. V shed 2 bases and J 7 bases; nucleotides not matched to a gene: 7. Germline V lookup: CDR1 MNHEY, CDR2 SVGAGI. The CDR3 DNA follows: TGTGCCAGCAGTTACGGACGGACAGGGGGAGCTGGCTACACCTTC. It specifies CASSYGRTGGAGYTF.

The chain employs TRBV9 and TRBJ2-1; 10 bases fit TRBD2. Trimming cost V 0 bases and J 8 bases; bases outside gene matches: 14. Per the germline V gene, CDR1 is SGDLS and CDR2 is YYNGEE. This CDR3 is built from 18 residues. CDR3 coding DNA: TGTGCCAGCAGCGTAGCTGGGCTAGCGGGAGACCTGGCGGATGAGCAGTTCTTC. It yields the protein CASSVAGLAGDLADEQFF. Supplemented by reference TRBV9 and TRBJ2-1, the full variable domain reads DSGVTQTPKHLITATGQRVTLRCSPRSGDLSVYWYQQSLDQGLQFLIQYYNGEERAKGNILERFSAQQFPDLHSELNLSSLELGDSALYFCASSVAGLAGDLADEQFFGPGTRLTVL.

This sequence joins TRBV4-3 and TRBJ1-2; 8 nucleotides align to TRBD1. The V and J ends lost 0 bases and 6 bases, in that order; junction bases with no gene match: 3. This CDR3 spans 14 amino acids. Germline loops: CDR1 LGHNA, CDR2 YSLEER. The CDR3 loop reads CASSQENRGNGYTF. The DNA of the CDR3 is TGCGCCAGCAGCCAAGAGAACAGGGGGAATGGCTACACCTTC.

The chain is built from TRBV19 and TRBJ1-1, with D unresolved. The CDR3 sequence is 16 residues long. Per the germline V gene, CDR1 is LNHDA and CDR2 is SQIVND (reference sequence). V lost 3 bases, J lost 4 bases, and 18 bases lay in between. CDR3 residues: CASSMAGPALGTEAFF. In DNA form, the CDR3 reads TGTGCCAGTAGTATGGCAGGCCCGGCCCTGGGCACTGAAGCTTTCTTT.